The entry that follows covers one TCR beta chain sequence. No antigen is known for it. The PCR used 60 Vbeta and 13 Jbeta primers. Assay: immunoSEQ multiplex PCR; the TCRdb copy retains only in-frame clones and omits some. The table lists around 97,000 clones, around 76% of them singletons. The data stem from a study of cytomegalovirus exposure and HLA in healthy donors. General study points: The likely explanation for a cluster of highly shared sequence variants was sequencing artifact. Presence/absence analyses supposed approximately even sequencing depth among donors.

Germline loops: CDR1 MGHRA, CDR2 YSYEKL. J gave up 8 bases and V 3 bases, and 10 bases lay outside the gene matches. The CDR3 covers 15 residues. The chain employs TRBV4-1 and TRBJ2-1; 7 bases line up with TRBD2. Sequencing used PBMCs. The TCR was taken from a woman under 30 in good health and CMV-seropositive. The CDR3 is CASSQPGLQRDEQFF. CDR3 DNA sequence: TGCGCCAGCAGCCAGCCGGGACTACAGCGCGATGAGCAGTTCTTC.